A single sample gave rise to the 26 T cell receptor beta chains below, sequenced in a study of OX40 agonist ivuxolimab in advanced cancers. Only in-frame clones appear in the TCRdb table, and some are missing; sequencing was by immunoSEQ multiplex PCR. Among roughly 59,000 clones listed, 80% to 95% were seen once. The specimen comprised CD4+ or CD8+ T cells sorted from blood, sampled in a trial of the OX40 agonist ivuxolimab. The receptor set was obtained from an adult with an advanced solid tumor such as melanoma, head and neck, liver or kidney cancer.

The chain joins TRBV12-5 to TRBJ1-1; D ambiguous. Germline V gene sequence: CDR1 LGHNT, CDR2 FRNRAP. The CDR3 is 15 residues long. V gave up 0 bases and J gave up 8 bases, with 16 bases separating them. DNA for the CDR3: TGTGCTAGTGGTTTGGTACCTCAGGACGGGGTAGAAGCTTTCTTT. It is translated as CASGLVPQDGVEAFF.

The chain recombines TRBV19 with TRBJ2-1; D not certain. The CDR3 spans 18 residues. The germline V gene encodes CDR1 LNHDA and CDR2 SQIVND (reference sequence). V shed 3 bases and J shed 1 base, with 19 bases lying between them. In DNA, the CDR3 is TGTGCCAGTAGTATTATCTTTGACGGACCCGCATCCTACAATGAGCAGTTCTTC. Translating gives CASSIIFDGPASYNEQFF.

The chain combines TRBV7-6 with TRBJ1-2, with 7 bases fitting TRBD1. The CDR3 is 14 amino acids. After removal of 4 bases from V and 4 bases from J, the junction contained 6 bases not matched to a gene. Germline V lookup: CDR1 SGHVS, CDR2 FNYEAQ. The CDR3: CASSSTTGSYGYTF. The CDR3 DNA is TGTGCCAGCAGCTCCACGACAGGGAGCTATGGCTACACCTTC.

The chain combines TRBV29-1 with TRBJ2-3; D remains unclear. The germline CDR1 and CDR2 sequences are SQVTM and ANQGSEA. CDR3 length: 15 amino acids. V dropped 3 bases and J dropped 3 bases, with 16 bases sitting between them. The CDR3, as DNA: TGCAGCGTTGAGGGTCAAACGGAGAGAACAGATACGCAGTATTTT. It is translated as CSVEGQTERTDTQYF.

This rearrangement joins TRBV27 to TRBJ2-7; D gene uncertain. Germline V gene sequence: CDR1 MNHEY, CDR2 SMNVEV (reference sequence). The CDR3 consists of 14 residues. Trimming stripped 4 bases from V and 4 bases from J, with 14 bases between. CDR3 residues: CASSSPRLGYEQYF. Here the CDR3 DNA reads TGTGCCAGCAGTTCCCCCCGACTGGGATACGAGCAGTACTTC.

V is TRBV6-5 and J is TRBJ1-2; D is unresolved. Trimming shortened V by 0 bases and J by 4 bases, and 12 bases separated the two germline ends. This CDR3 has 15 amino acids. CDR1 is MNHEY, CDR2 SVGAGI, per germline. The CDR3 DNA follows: TGTGCCAGCAGTTACTCCGTGGGTTTTGCCTATGGCTACACCTTC. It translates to CASSYSVGFAYGYTF.

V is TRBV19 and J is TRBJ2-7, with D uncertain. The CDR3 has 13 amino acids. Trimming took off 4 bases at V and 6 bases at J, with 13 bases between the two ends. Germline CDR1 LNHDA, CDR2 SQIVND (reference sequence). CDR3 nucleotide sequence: TGTGCCAGTAGTACCCGCCCAAGCTCCGAGCAGTACTTC. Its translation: CASSTRPSSEQYF.

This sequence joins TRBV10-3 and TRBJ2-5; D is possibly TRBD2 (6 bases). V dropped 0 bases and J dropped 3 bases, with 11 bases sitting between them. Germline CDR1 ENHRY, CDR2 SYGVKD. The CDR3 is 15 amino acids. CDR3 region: CAISESSPGEETQYF. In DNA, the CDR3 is TGTGCCATCAGTGAGTCGAGTCCGGGGGAAGAGACCCAGTACTTC.

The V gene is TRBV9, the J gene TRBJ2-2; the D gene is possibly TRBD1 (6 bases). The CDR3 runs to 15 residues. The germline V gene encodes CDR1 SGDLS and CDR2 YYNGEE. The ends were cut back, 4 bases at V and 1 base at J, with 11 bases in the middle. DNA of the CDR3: TGTGCCAGCAGCACCGGGACACTGAACACCGGGGAGCTGTTTTTT. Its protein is CASSTGTLNTGELFF.

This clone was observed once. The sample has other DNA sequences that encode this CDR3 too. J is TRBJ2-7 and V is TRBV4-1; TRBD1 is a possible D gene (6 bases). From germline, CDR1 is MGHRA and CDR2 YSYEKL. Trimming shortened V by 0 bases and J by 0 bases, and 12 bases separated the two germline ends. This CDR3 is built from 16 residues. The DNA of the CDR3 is TGCGCCAGCAGCCAAGATGGGGGCGCGGGCTCCTACGAGCAGTACTTC. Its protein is CASSQDGGAGSYEQYF.

CDR3 sequence: CASSPRTSRGYEQYF. CDR3 coding DNA: TGCGCCAGCAGCCCCAGGACATCAAGAGGGTACGAGCAGTACTTC. V is TRBV4-1 and J is TRBJ2-7; either TRBD1 or TRBD2 may fit D (5 bases each). The germline V gene encodes CDR1 MGHRA and CDR2 YSYEKL. The germline V and J ends were trimmed by 4 bases and 4 bases, with 17 bases remaining between them. This CDR3 region has 15 residues.

The CDR3 coding sequence is TGTGCCAGCAGCGAGGGACAGGGCCACGAGCAGTACTTC. It codes for CASSEGQGHEQYF. The chain couples TRBV6-6 to TRBJ2-7, with 9 nucleotides matching TRBD1. This CDR3 has 13 residues. The germline V gene encodes CDR1 MNHNY and CDR2 SVGAGI (reference sequence). The V gene end was trimmed by 6 bases and the J gene end by 5 bases; junction bases not matched to a gene: 5.

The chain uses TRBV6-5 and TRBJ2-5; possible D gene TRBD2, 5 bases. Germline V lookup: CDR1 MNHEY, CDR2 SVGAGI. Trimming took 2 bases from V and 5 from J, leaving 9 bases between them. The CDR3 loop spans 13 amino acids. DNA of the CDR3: TGTGCCAGCAGTTACCTGGCGGGTGAGACCCAGTACTTC. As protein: CASSYLAGETQYF.

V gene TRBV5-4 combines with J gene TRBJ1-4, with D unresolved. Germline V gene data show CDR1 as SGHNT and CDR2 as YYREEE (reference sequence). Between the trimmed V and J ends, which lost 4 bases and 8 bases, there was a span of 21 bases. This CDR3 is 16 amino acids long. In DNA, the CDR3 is TGTGCCAGCAGCGGTTCGGTCGCCAGCGAGCAGGAAAAACTGTTTTTT. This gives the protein CASSGSVASEQEKLFF.

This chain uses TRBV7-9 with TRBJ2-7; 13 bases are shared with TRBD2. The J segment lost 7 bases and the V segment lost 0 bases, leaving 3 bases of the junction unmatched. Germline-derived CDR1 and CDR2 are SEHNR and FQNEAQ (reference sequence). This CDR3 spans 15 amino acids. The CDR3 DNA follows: TGTGCCAGCAGCTTAGCGCCGGGACTAGCGGGAGAGCAGTACTTC. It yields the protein CASSLAPGLAGEQYF.

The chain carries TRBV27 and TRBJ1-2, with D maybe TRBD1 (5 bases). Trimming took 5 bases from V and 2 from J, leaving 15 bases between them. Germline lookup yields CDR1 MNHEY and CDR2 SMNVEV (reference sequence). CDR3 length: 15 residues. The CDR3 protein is CASSNGGGVNYGYTF. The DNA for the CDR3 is TGTGCCAGCAGTAACGGCGGGGGGGTCAACTATGGCTACACCTTC.

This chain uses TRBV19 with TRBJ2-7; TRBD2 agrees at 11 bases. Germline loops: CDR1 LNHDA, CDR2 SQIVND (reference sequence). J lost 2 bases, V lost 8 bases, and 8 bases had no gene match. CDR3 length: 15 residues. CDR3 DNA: TGTGCCAGTCGGGTAGCGGGGGGGCGGACCTACGAGCAGTACTTC. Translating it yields CASRVAGGRTYEQYF.

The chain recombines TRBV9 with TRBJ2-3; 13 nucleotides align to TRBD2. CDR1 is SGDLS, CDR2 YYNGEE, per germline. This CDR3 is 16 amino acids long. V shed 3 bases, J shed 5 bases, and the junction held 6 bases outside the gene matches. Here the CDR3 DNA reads TGTGCCAGCAGCGCAGGACTAGCGGGAGTCATAGATACGCAGTATTTT. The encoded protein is CASSAGLAGVIDTQYF. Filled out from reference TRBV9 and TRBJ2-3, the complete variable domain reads DSGVTQTPKHLITATGQRVTLRCSPRSGDLSVYWYQQSLDQGLQFLIQYYNGEERAKGNILERFSAQQFPDLHSELNLSSLELGDSALYFCASSAGLAGVIDTQYFGPGTRLTVL.

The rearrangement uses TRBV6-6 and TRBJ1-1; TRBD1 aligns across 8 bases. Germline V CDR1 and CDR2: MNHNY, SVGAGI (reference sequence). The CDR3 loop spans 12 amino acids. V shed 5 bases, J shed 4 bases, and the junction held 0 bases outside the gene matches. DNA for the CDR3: TGTGCCAGCAGTACAGGGGGCACTGAAGCTTTCTTT. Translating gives CASSTGGTEAFF.

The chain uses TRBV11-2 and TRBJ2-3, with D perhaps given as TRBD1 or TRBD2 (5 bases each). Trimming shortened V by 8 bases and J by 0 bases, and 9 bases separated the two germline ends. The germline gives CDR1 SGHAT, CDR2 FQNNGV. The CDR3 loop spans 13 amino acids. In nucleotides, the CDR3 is TGTGCCAGCGGGGGAACTAGCACAGATACGCAGTATTTT. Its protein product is CASGGTSTDTQYF. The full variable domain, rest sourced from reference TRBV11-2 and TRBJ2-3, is EAGVAQSPRYKIIEKRQSVAFWCNPISGHATLYWYQQILGQGPKLLIQFQNNGVVDDSQLPKDRFSAERLKGVDSTLKIQPAKLEDSAVYLCASGGTSTDTQYFGPGTRLTVL.

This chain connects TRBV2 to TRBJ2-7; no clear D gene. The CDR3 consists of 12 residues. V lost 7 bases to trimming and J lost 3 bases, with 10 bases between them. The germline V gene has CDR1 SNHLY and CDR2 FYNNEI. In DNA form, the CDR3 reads TGTGCCAGCAAACCTCCTGGCTACGAGCAGTACTTC. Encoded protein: CASKPPGYEQYF.

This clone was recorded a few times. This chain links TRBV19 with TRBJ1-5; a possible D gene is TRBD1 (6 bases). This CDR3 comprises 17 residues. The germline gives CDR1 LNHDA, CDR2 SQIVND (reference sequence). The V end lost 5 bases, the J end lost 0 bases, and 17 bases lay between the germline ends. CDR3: CASSLYLAGDSNQPQHF. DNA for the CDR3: TGTGCCAGTAGTTTGTACCTAGCAGGGGATAGCAATCAGCCCCAGCATTTT. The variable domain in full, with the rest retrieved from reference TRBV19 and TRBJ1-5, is DGGITQSPKYLFRKEGQNVTLSCEQNLNHDAMYWYRQDPGQGLRLIYYSQIVNDFQKGDIAEGYSVSREKKESFPLTVTSAQKNPTAFYLCASSLYLAGDSNQPQHFGDGTRLSIL.

The CDR3 DNA reads as TGTGCCAGCAGCGATACTGGACGGTTTGGAAACACCATATATTTT. Translated: CASSDTGRFGNTIYF. The V gene is TRBV13, the J gene TRBJ1-3; no clear D. There are 15 residues in the CDR3. The germline V gene encodes CDR1 PRHDT and CDR2 FYEKMQ (reference sequence). V lost 5 bases to trimming and J lost 3 bases, with 14 bases between them.

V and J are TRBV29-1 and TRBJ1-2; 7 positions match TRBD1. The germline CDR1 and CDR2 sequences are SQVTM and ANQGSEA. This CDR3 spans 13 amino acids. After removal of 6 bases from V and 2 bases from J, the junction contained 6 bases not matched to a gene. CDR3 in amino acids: CSVARGGNYGYTF. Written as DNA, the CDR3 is TGCAGCGTGGCCCGAGGGGGCAACTATGGCTACACCTTC. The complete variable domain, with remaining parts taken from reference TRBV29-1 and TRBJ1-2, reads SAVISQKPSRDICQRGTSLTIQCQVDSQVTMMFWYRQQPGQSLTLIATANQGSEATYESGFVIDKFPISRPNLTFSTLTVSNMSPEDSSIYLCSVARGGNYGYTFGSGTRLTVV.

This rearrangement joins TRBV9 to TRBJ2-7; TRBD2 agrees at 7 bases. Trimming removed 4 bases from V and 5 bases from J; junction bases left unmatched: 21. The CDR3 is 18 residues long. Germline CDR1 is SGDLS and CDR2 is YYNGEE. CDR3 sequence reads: CASSSAGLTSTLGNEQYF. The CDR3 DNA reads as TGTGCCAGCAGCTCAGCGGGACTTACGAGCACCCTGGGAAACGAGCAGTACTTC.

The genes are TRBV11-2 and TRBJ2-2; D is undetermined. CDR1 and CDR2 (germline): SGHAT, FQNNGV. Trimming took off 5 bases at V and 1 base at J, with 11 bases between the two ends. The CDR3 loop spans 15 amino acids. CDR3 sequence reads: CASSPGAENTGELFF. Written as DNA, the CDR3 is TGTGCCAGCAGCCCAGGCGCAGAGAACACCGGGGAGCTGTTTTTT.